The clone carrying this TCR beta chain was seen at least ten times. Its antigen is unidentified. Amplification yielded TCR beta CDR3 regions, with RNA transcripts as the source. HTBI primers were used for first-round RT-PCR of the TCR CDR3. In TCRdb, the multiplex PCR reads were re-called with MiXCR into one record per CDR3 protein. The repertoire holds over 300,000 distinct CDR3 sequences, more than 11% seen once, with 11% in the top ten. The CDR3 has 13 residues. Trimming left V 3 bases short and J 0 bases short, with 5 bases between. Germline CDR1 is SNHLY and CDR2 is FYNNEI. The record originates from a study of T cells in Graves' hyperthyroidism and ophthalmopathy. In the study overall: Blood was drawn when the patient was first diagnosed and still untreated.

Study-wide points: Ophthalmopathy and stable hyperthyroidism were separated by a 13 V-J model.

Graves' hyperthyroidism qualified as stable when ophthalmopathy did not progress within 18 months. Patients having uncontrolled infection, another autoimmune disease, pregnancy or lactation were not included. The V gene is TRBV2, the J gene TRBJ1-1; no clear D. Material: blood. This clonotype was sampled from a woman aged 60 to 75 with Graves' hyperthyroidism. The CDR3 is CASSDSVNTEAFF. CDR3 sequence (DNA): TGTGCCAGCAGTGATTCCGTGAACACTGAAGCTTTCTTT.